Listed here are 3 T cell receptor beta chains from one sample, sequenced in a study of metastatic and nonmetastatic thyroid tumors. MiXCR was used by TCRdb to re-call the PCR reads. The sample yields 30,000 to 45,000 clones, about 30% seen once. Patients were all untreated before their thyroid surgery. Sequenced sample: blood. These receptors were collected from a male donor with papillary thyroid cancer or a benign thyroid nodule (not recorded which). Some clones in this sample may be carry-over from other donors' samples.

This clone has a count of ten or more. The CDR3 bases are TGTGCCAGCAGCGGGGGACTAGCGGGAATTGAGCAGTTCTTC. It encodes CASSGGLAGIEQFF. The rearrangement joins TRBV9 to TRBJ2-1; TRBD2 aligns across 13 bases. The CDR3 runs to 14 residues. Germline trimming cut 3 bases from V and 9 bases from J; bases unmatched to any gene: 3. CDR1 and CDR2 from the germline V gene are SGDLS and YYNGEE.

This clone was seen at least ten times. The chain couples TRBV13 to TRBJ2-2; the match to TRBD1 covers 10 bases. Germline V gives CDR1 PRHDT, CDR2 FYEKMQ (reference sequence). The CDR3 runs 17 residues. Trimming took 5 bases from V and 5 from J; bases not matched to a gene: 11. This CDR3 reads CASSLSWDRGVTGELFF. CDR3 nucleotides: TGTGCCAGCAGCCTAAGCTGGGACAGGGGTGTTACCGGGGAGCTGTTTTTT.

This clone turned up a few times. The rearrangement links TRBV29-1 to TRBJ1-1; possibly TRBD1 for D (6 bases). This CDR3 is built from 14 residues. The ends were cut back, 7 bases at V and 5 bases at J, with 20 bases in the middle. Germline loops: CDR1 SQVTM, CDR2 ANQGSEA. CDR3: CSGTGGLGTTEAFF. In DNA form, the CDR3 reads TGCAGCGGGACGGGGGGCCTTGGGACGACTGAAGCTTTCTTT.